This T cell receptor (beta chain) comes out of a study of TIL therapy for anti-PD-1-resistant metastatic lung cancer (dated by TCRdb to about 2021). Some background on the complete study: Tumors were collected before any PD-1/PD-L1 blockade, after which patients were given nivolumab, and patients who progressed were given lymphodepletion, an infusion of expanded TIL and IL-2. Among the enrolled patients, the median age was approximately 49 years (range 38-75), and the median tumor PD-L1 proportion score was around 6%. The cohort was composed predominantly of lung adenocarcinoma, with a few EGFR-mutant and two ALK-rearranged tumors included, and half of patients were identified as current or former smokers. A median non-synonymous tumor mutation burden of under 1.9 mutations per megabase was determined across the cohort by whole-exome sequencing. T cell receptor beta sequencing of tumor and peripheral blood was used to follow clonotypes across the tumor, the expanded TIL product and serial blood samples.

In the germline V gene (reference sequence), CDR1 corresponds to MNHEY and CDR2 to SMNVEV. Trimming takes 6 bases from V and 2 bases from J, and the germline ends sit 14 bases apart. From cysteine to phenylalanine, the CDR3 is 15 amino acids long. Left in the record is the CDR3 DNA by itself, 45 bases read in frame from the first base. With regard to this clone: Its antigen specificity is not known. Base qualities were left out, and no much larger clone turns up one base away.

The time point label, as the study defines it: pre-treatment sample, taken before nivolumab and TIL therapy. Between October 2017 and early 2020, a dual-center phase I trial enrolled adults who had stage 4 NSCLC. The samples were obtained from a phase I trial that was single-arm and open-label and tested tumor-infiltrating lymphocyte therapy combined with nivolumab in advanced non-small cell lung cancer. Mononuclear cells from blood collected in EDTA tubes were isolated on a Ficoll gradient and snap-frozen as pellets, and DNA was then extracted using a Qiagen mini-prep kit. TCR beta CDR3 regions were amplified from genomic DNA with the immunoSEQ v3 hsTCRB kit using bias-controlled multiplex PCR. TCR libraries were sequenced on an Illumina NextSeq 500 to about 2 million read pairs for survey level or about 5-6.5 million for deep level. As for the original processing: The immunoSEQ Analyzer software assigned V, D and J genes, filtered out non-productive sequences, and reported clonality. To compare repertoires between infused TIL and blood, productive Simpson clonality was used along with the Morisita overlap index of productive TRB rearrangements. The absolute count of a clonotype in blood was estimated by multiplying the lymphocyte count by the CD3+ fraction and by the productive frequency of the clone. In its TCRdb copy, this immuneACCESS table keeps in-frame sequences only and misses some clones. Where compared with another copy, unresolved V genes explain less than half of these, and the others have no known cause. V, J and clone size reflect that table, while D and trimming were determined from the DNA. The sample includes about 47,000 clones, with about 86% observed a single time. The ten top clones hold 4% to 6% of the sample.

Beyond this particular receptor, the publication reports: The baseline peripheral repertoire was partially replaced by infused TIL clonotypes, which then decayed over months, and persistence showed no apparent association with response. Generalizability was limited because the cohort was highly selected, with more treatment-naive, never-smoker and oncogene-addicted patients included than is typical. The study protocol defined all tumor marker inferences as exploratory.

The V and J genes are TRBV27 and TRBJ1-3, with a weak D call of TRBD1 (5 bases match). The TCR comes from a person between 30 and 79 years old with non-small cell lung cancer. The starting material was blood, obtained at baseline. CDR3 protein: CASSLQEGAGNTIYF. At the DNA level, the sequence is TGTGCCAGCAGCCTACAGGAAGGAGCTGGAAACACCATATATTTT.